Shown below are 18 T cell receptor beta chains from a single sample sequenced in a study of blood T cell repertoires in COVID-19. Data came from immunoSEQ multiplex PCR; TCRdb stores just in-frame clones and leaves some out. The sample gives roughly 130,000 clones, around 90% of which show up once; roughly 5% is in the top ten. The sequenced sample consisted of peripheral blood. The source is a man between 60 and 75 years old with COVID-19, enrolled during active disease.

The chain couples TRBV6-5 to TRBJ1-1; 8 bases match TRBD1. V lost 2 bases, J lost 1 base, and 6 bases stayed unmatched. This CDR3 contains 16 residues. Germline loops: CDR1 MNHEY, CDR2 SVGAGI. The DNA of the CDR3 is TGTGCCAGCAGTTACCCCGCAGGGGGCCCGAACACTGAAGCTTTCTTT. Protein sequence: CASSYPAGGPNTEAFF.

The chain combines TRBV28 with TRBJ1-3; possible D gene TRBD1, 5 bases. Germline CDR1 is MDHEN and CDR2 is SYDVKM. V was cut by 6 bases and J by 3 bases, with 12 bases left in between. This CDR3 has 14 residues. For the CDR3, the DNA is TGTGCCAGCAGCTCCGGGGGATTTGGAAACACCATATATTTT. Translating it yields CASSSGGFGNTIYF.

The chain combines TRBV4-3 with TRBJ1-6, with D possibly being TRBD1 (5 bases). Germline assignment: CDR1 LGHNA and CDR2 YSLEER. The CDR3 totals 17 residues. Deletions cut 0 bases from V and 5 bases from J, with 14 bases between. For the CDR3, the DNA is TGCGCCAGCAGCCAAGAGCCCCGGGGGGGGGATAATTCACCCCTCCACTTT. As protein: CASSQEPRGGDNSPLHF.

This chain links TRBV5-1 with TRBJ2-1, with TRBD2 matching 7 bases. Per the germline V gene, CDR1 is SGHRS and CDR2 is YFSETQ. The CDR3 is made up of 15 amino acids. Losses at the gene ends were 8 bases for V and 8 bases for J; bases not matched to a gene: 16. The CDR3 reads CASGGVGGPSDEQFF. Written as DNA, the CDR3 is TGCGCCAGTGGGGGAGTGGGAGGGCCCTCGGATGAGCAGTTCTTC.

This chain links TRBV5-5 with TRBJ2-3; 13 bases fit TRBD2. Germline lookup yields CDR1 SGHKS and CDR2 YYEKEE (reference sequence). The CDR3 contains 18 residues. V shed 0 bases, J shed 3 bases, and the junction held 7 bases outside the gene matches. The CDR3 here is CASSLAPGLAGSTDTQYF. The DNA of the CDR3 is TGTGCCAGCAGCTTGGCACCGGGACTAGCGGGATCAACAGATACGCAGTATTTT.

The chain combines TRBV6-5 with TRBJ2-7; a possible D gene is TRBD1 (5 bases). Germline V lookup: CDR1 MNHEY, CDR2 SVGAGI. This CDR3 region has 14 residues. V gave up 0 bases and J gave up 2 bases, with 8 bases separating them. CDR3 region: CASSYSDSTYEQYF. The CDR3 coding sequence is TGTGCCAGCAGTTACTCAGACAGCACCTACGAGCAGTACTTC.

The rearrangement joins TRBV12-3 or TRBV12-4 to TRBJ2-5, with a tentative D call TRBD1 (5 bases). CDR3 length: 13 residues. V lost 4 bases and J lost 1, with 7 bases in between. This CDR3 is CASSWTLQETQYF. In DNA, the CDR3 is TGTGCCAGCAGTTGGACACTCCAAGAGACCCAGTACTTC.

The chain recombines TRBV24-1 with TRBJ2-3; 7 bases align to TRBD1. There are 14 residues in the CDR3. Germline-derived CDR1 and CDR2 are KGHDR and SFDVKD. Trimming removed 11 bases from V and 5 bases from J; junction bases left unmatched: 12. CDR3: CAIAKGQDQDTQYF. CDR3 sequence (DNA): TGTGCCATCGCGAAAGGACAGGATCAAGATACGCAGTATTTT.

The chain couples TRBV21-1 to TRBJ1-1. TRBV21-1 is annotated as a pseudogene. The CDR3 extends over 14 amino acids. The CDR3 region is CASSKKRMNTEAFF. CDR3 bases: TGTGCCAGCAGCAAAAAGCGGATGAACACTGAAGCTTTCTTT.

The genes are TRBV11-2 and TRBJ1-4; tentatively, D is TRBD1 (5 bases). Germline V lookup: CDR1 SGHAT, CDR2 FQNNGV. CDR3 size: 13 residues. With 3 bases removed from V and 4 bases from J, the gap between germline ends came to 6 bases. The CDR3 reads CASSLGLNEKLFF. CDR3 coding DNA: TGTGCCAGCAGCTTGGGACTTAATGAAAAACTGTTTTTT.

The rearrangement joins TRBV27 to TRBJ2-3; TRBD2 is a possible D gene (6 bases). In germline, CDR1 is MNHEY, CDR2 SMNVEV (reference sequence). V lost 5 bases to trimming and J lost 6 bases, with 12 bases between them. CDR3 length: 13 residues. The CDR3 here is CASSPPGGDTQYF. As DNA, the CDR3 is TGTGCCAGCAGTCCGCCCGGAGGGGATACGCAGTATTTT.

This chain uses TRBV7-8 with TRBJ1-3; 8 bases align to TRBD1. Germline values: CDR1 SGHVS, CDR2 FQNEAQ. Germline trimming cut 5 bases from V and 4 bases from J; bases unmatched to any gene: 13. There are 17 residues in the CDR3. The chain's CDR3 is CASSPRTGKMGGNTIYF. The CDR3 coding sequence is TGTGCCAGCAGCCCCCGGACAGGGAAAATGGGAGGAAACACCATATATTTT.

This rearrangement joins TRBV28 to TRBJ1-1; 7 bases map to TRBD1. The CDR3 totals 14 residues. Trimming at V came to 8 bases and at J to 4 bases, leaving 10 bases not matched to a gene. Germline V CDR1 and CDR2: MDHEN, SYDVKM. The CDR3, as DNA: TGTGCCAGCGGGTTACAGGGGTCGGGCACTGAAGCTTTCTTT. This gives the protein CASGLQGSGTEAFF.

The V call is TRBV27, the J call TRBJ2-7; 9 nucleotides agree with TRBD2. The junction had 6 bases not matched to a gene; V was cut back by 3 bases and J by 3 bases. Germline CDR1 is MNHEY and CDR2 is SMNVEV (reference sequence). The CDR3 is 15 residues long. CDR3 sequence (DNA): TGTGCCAGCAGTTTTCGTACTAGCGGGTACTACGAGCAGTACTTC. Translating gives CASSFRTSGYYEQYF.

The V gene is TRBV6-2 or TRBV6-3, the J gene TRBJ1-1; D is perhaps TRBD1 (6 bases). The V end was cut by 4 bases, the J end by 7 bases, with 16 bases between. This CDR3 has 14 residues. Germline V CDR1 and CDR2: MNHEY, SVGEGT. CDR3: CASSSLPRGNEAFF. CDR3 coding DNA: TGTGCCAGCAGTTCACTGCCCAGGGGTAATGAAGCTTTCTTT.

The rearrangement uses TRBV11-2 and TRBJ2-7; a possible D gene is TRBD2 (6 bases). The CDR3 is 14 amino acids. Germline lookup yields CDR1 SGHAT and CDR2 FQNNGV. The V gene lost 5 bases and the J gene lost 0 bases, with 11 bases spanning the gap. In DNA form, the CDR3 reads TGTGCCAGCAGCCTCGGGGGAAGCTCCTACGAGCAGTACTTC. Amino acid sequence: CASSLGGSSYEQYF. Based on the CDR3 plus reference TRBV11-2 and TRBJ2-7, the full variable domain is EAGVAQSPRYKIIEKRQSVAFWCNPISGHATLYWYQQILGQGPKLLIQFQNNGVVDDSQLPKDRFSAERLKGVDSTLKIQPAKLEDSAVYLCASSLGGSSYEQYFGPGTRLTVT.

The J gene is TRBJ1-5, the V gene TRBV19, with D maybe TRBD1 (6 bases). Germline V gene sequence: CDR1 LNHDA, CDR2 SQIVND (reference sequence). This CDR3 region has 17 residues. Trimming took off 0 bases at V and 2 bases at J, with 14 bases between the two ends. Written as DNA, the CDR3 is TGTGCCAGTAGTATAGATCGGGGGGAGGGGGGCAATCAGCCCCAGCATTTT. Translating gives CASSIDRGEGGNQPQHF.

This chain joins TRBV19 and TRBJ2-7; TRBD2 aligns across 12 bases. J was trimmed by 3 bases and V by 7 bases; bases with no gene match: 13. The germline CDR1 and CDR2 sequences are LNHDA and SQIVND (reference sequence). The CDR3 runs to 17 residues. The DNA for the CDR3 is TGTGCCAGTACTCGACTAGCGGGAGAGGGATTGGTCTACGAGCAGTACTTC. Encoded protein: CASTRLAGEGLVYEQYF. Complete variable domain (other parts from reference TRBV19 and TRBJ2-7): DGGITQSPKYLFRKEGQNVTLSCEQNLNHDAMYWYRQDPGQGLRLIYYSQIVNDFQKGDIAEGYSVSREKKESFPLTVTSAQKNPTAFYLCASTRLAGEGLVYEQYFGPGTRLTVT.